Listed below are T cell receptor beta chains from one sample, sequenced in a study of blood T cell repertoires in COVID-19. Method: immunoSEQ multiplex PCR; TCRdb's copy keeps in-frame clones and lacks some. The data show about 300,000 clones, just under 90% seen once. Sequenced material: peripheral blood. The receptors derive from a woman in her 30s with COVID-19, enrolled during active disease. The CDR3 runs from the conserved cysteine through the conserved F or W. The D gene is left open where the match is weak. Some rows mark clone size as missing; the rest say once, few, many or name a class of expanded clone.

V gene	clone size	D gene	J gene	CDR3 protein	CDR3 DNA
TRBV12-3/TRBV12-4	-	-	TRBJ1-5	CASSFGNNQPQHF	TGTGCCAGCAGTTTTGGCAACAATCAGCCCCAGCATTTT
TRBV7-9	once	-	TRBJ1-1	CASSAQGDTEAFF	TGTGCCAGCAGCGCCCAGGGTGACACTGAAGCTTTCTTT
TRBV7-8	-	-	TRBJ2-7	CASSETGGGYYEQYF	TGTGCCAGCAGCGAAACAGGGGGGGGATACTACGAGCAGTACTTC
TRBV11-2	-	-	TRBJ2-6	CASRIPGLLSGANVLTF	TGTGCCAGCAGGATTCCGGGACTTCTCTCTGGGGCCAACGTCCTGACTTTC
TRBV5-1	-	-	TRBJ1-4	CASSLGASNEKLFF	TGCGCCAGCAGCTTAGGGGCGAGTAATGAAAAACTGTTTTTT
TRBV24-1	-	-	TRBJ2-5	CATSEQGHSEATQYF	TGTGCCACCAGTGAACAAGGACACAGCGAGGCGACCCAGTACTTC
TRBV19	-	-	TRBJ1-1	CASSIAGQGPGTEAFF	TGTGCCAGTAGTATAGCCGGACAAGGACCGGGCACTGAAGCTTTCTTT
TRBV7-9	-	-	TRBJ1-2	CASSPRTAYGYTF	TGTGCCAGCAGCCCCCGGACAGCCTATGGCTACACCTTC
TRBV5-5	-	TRBD1	TRBJ1-2	CASSLSLDREDGYTF	TGTGCCAGCAGCTTGTCTCTAGACAGGGAGGATGGCTACACCTTC
TRBV19	-	TRBD1	TRBJ1-4	CATSGTAATNEKLFF	TGTGCCACTTCCGGGACAGCCGCAACTAATGAAAAACTGTTTTTT